This is a list of T cell receptor beta chains from one sample in a study of blood T cell repertoires in COVID-19. TCRdb keeps only in-frame clones here, not all; method: immunoSEQ multiplex PCR. Altogether hundreds of thousands of clones are present, approximately 90% being singletons, with the ten largest covering approximately 1.7%. Material: PBMCs or T cells enriched from blood (not recorded which). Receptors were obtained from a man aged 40-49 years who had recovered from COVID-19. The CDR3 runs from the conserved cysteine through the conserved F or W. D genes are given only for firm matches. Expanded clones are given a class, and other clones once, few, many or no size at all.

>TRBJ1-1|TRBD1|.|TRBV7-2
TGTGCCAGCAGCCCACGGACAGGGGAGGGTGAAGCTTTCTTT
CASSPRTGEGEAFF
>TRBJ1-3|.|.|TRBV9
TGTGCCAGCAGCGTCGACAGTGGGTTGGGAAACACCATATATTTT
CASSVDSGLGNTIYF
>TRBJ1-5|TRBD1|once|TRBV5-1
TGCGCCAGCAGCCTACAGGGGTCTAGCAATCAGCCCCAGCATTTT
CASSLQGSSNQPQHF
>TRBJ2-5|TRBD1|.|TRBV11-1
TGTGCCAGCAGCTATGGGACAGGGGGCCGGGCGGAGACCCAGTACTTC
CASSYGTGGRAETQYF
>TRBJ2-1|TRBD1|.|TRBV14
TGTGCCAGCAGCCCTATTGGACAGGGGAGCTCCTACAATGAGCAGTTCTTC
CASSPIGQGSSYNEQFF
>TRBJ2-2|TRBD1|.|TRBV27
TGTGCCAGCAGTTTAAGGACAGGGCGCACCGGGGAGCTGTTTTTT
CASSLRTGRTGELFF
>TRBJ2-1|.|.|TRBV7-3
TGTGCCAGCAGCACCGGGACAACGGCCTACAATGAGCAGTTCTTC
CASSTGTTAYNEQFF
>TRBJ2-7|TRBD1|.|TRBV5-1
TGCGCCAGCAGCTTGCAAGGGCAGGGGGCCTACGAGCAGTACTTC
CASSLQGQGAYEQYF
>TRBJ2-6|.|.|TRBV19
TGTGCCAGTAGTCCCCCTCCTGGGGCCAACGTCCTGACTTTC
CASSPPPGANVLTF
>TRBJ1-2|.|.|TRBV4-2
TGTGCCAGCAGCCAAGATATGGCAGATGGCTACACCTTC
CASSQDMADGYTF
>TRBJ1-2|.|.|TRBV5-4
TGTGCCAGCAGCTTGGGGGCAGGGCGACGCTACACCTTC
CASSLGAGRRYTF
>TRBJ1-2|.|.|TRBV29-1
TGCAGCGTTGGGCGGCAGGGCCAGGGCTACACCTTC
CSVGRQGQGYTF
>TRBJ2-2|.|once|TRBV18
TGTGCCAGCTCCTTCGAGACGAACACCGGGGAGCTGTTTTTT
CASSFETNTGELFF
>TRBJ1-1|TRBD1|.|TRBV7-9
TGTGCCAGCAGCCCCCGGACAGGGGACGGAAACACTGAAGCTTTCTTT
CASSPRTGDGNTEAFF
>TRBJ2-7|TRBD2|.|TRBV7-9
TGTGCCAGCAGCCGCTTGCGGGGGGAGTTCTACGAGCAGTACTTC
CASSRLRGEFYEQYF
>TRBJ2-5|.|.|TRBV7-2
TGTGCCAGCAGCTATGGGCCCGAAGAGACCCAGTACTTC
CASSYGPEETQYF
>TRBJ2-5|.|.|TRBV5-6
TGTGCCAGCAGCCGTTCCTGGGACTTATCAGGGGAGACCCAGTACTTC
CASSRSWDLSGETQYF
>TRBJ2-7|TRBD2|.|TRBV9
TGTGCCAGCTCCCTGAGTCCTAGCGGGGGGGTCTACGAGCAGTACTTC
CASSLSPSGGVYEQYF
>TRBJ2-1|TRBD2|.|TRBV28
TGTGCCAGCCCCCCCCCGGGACTAGTTTACAATGAGCAGTTCTTC
CASPPPGLVYNEQFF
>TRBJ1-2|TRBD1|.|TRBV11-2
TGTGCCAGCAGCTCCTCCGGGACAGGGGCGTCAGGCTACACCTTC
CASSSSGTGASGYTF
>TRBJ2-1|TRBD2|.|TRBV27
TGTGCCAGCAGTTTTGAGGCTAGCGGGAGCGTCAACAATGAGCAGTTCTTC
CASSFEASGSVNNEQFF
>TRBJ2-1|.|.|TRBV29-1
TGCAGCGTTGATTCACTGACAAAACCCCCGCAGTTCTTC
CSVDSLTKPPQFF
>TRBJ1-2|.|.|TRBV6-2/TRBV6-3
TGTGCCAGCAGCCTACTTAACTATGGCTACACCTTC
CASSLLNYGYTF
>TRBJ2-7|TRBD1|.|TRBV3-1/TRBV3-2
TGTGCCAGCAGCCAGGCGGGGACAGGTGGCTACGAGCAGTACTTC
CASSQAGTGGYEQYF
>TRBJ2-7|TRBD1|.|TRBV19
TGTGCCAGTAGCGTACAGGGGGCGTACGAGCAGTACTTC
CASSVQGAYEQYF